This TCR beta chain was documented in a study of OX40 agonist ivuxolimab in advanced cancers. Concerning this clone itself: Antigen unknown.

TCRdb's table, derived via immunoSEQ multiplex PCR, lists solely in-frame clones and lacks some. The repertoire holds some 98,000 clones, with 85% to 95% as singletons. Notes on the study in general: The average count of expanded clones was higher among CD8+ T cells than among CD4+.

The sequence was collected from an adult with an advanced solid tumor such as melanoma, head and neck, liver or kidney cancer. This material consisted of CD4+ or CD8+ T cells sorted from blood, taken in a trial of the OX40 agonist ivuxolimab.

CDR3: CASSQEAKGTGGYTF. The CDR3 DNA is TGCGCCAGCAGCCAAGAGGCAAAGGGAACGGGGGGCTACACCTTC. The gene calls are TRBV4-3 and TRBJ1-2; no reliable D call. CDR1 and CDR2 from the germline V gene are LGHNA and YSLEER. This CDR3 comprises 15 residues. V lost 0 bases and J 8 bases, leaving 16 bases between the germline ends.